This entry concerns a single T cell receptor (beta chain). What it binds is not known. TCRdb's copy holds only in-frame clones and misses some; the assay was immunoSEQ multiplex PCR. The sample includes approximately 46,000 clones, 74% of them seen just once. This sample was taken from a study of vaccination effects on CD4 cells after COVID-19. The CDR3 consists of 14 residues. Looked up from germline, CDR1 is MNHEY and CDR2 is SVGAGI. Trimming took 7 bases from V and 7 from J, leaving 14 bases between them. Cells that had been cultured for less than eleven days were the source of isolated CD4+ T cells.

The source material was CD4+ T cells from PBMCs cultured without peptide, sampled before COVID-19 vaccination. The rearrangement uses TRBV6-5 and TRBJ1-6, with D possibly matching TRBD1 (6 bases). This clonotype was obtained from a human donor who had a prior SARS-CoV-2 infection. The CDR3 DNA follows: TGTGCCAGCACCGAATACAGGGCCAATTCACCCCTCCACTTT. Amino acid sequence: CASTEYRANSPLHF.